This T cell receptor beta chain was sequenced during a study of OX40 agonist ivuxolimab in advanced cancers. The study's findings and limits: Clonal expansion was seen in CD4+ and CD8+ blood T cells by week 6 at 0.1 to 3.0 mg/kg.

For this clone: What it binds is unknown.

The CDR3 runs 15 residues. Germline values: CDR1 MDHEN, CDR2 SYDVKM. V was clipped by 8 bases and J by 0 bases, with 14 bases between them. Data came from immunoSEQ multiplex PCR; TCRdb stores just in-frame clones and leaves some out. The sample carries about 34,000 clones, approximately 78% recorded once. This TCR was sampled from an adult with an advanced solid tumor such as melanoma, head and neck, liver or kidney cancer. The source was CD4+ or CD8+ T cells sorted from blood, collected in a trial of the OX40 agonist ivuxolimab. The V and J genes are TRBV28 and TRBJ2-1; TRBD2 might be the D (7 bases). The CDR3, as DNA: TGTGCCAGCGGTGGGGGGGCAAGCTCCTACAATGAGCAGTTCTTC. Protein product: CASGGGASSYNEQFF.